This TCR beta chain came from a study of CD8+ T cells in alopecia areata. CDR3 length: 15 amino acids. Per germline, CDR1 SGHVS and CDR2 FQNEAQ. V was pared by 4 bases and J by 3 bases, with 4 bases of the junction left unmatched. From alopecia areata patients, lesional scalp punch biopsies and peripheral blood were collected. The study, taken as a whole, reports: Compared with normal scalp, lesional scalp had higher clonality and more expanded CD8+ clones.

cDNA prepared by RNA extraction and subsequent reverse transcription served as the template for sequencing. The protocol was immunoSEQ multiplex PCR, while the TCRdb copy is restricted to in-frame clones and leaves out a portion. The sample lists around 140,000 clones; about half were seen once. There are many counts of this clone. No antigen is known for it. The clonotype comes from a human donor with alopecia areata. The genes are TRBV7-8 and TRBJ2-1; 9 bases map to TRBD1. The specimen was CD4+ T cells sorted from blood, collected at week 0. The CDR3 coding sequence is TGTGCCAGCAGCTCGGGACAGGGAATCTACAATGAGCAGTTCTTC. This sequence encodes CASSSGQGIYNEQFF.